This T cell receptor (beta chain) emerged from a study of cytomegalovirus exposure and HLA in healthy donors. Amplification used 60 Vbeta primers and 13 Jbeta primers. How the authors handled the data: Per a later analysis, the number of unique TCR beta chains was some 80 million, of which 9 million to 14 million were shared. Data came from immunoSEQ multiplex PCR; TCRdb stores just in-frame clones and leaves some out. Clonal size and the V and J genes are those of that table, whereas D and trimming came from the DNA. The sample consists of over 80,000 clones, approximately 85% of them appearing once. CDR1 and CDR2 from the germline V gene are MDHEN and SYDVKM. J gave up 8 bases and V 4 bases, and 2 bases lay outside the gene matches. This CDR3 has 14 amino acids.

Sequenced sample: PBMCs. The source is a man aged 30-40 years in good health and CMV-seropositive. This sequence joins TRBV28 and TRBJ1-4; 12 bases agree with TRBD1. The CDR3 DNA reads as TGTGCCAGCAGTTCCGGGACAGGGGGCGAAAAACTGTTTTTT. Protein sequence: CASSSGTGGEKLFF.